This T cell receptor (beta chain) is from a study of beta chain features in type 1 diabetes. V gave up 6 bases and J gave up 8 bases; unmatched junction bases: 21. In germline, CDR1 is SQVTM, CDR2 ANQGSEA. CDR3 length equals 17 residues. The table lists this clone with a few counts. The entirety of the isolated RNA underwent reverse transcription, so expressed TCRB transcripts were sequenced. Clones were sequenced by immunoSEQ multiplex PCR, and TCRdb holds only the in-frame ones, with some missing. The sample has roughly 42,000 clones, approximately 51% seen once; the top ten hold about 0.24%. This chain links TRBV29-1 with TRBJ2-5, with TRBD2 identical over 10 bases. The TCR was taken from a woman under 40 in good health. The sequencing input was stem cell memory CD4+ T cells from blood. The CDR3 bases are TGCAGCGTCTCCACTAGCGGGATAATTAAGAGTAGTATTACCCAGTACTTC. It codes for CSVSTSGIIKSSITQYF.